This T cell receptor (beta chain) was recovered during a study of CD8+ T cells in alopecia areata. Background on the study: Patients in the treated group were given tofacitinib by mouth, 5 to 10 mg twice a day. Patients given treatment had severity scored by the percentage of scalp area affected. A 6-month period off drug followed tofacitinib, which lasted 6 to 18 months. Overall study results and limits: Tofacitinib significantly brought down scalp clonality and expanded CD8+ clones among top 100.

Extracted RNA was reverse transcribed into cDNA, the sequencing template. Some clones are missing from TCRdb's copy, which holds only in-frame ones; the method was immunoSEQ multiplex PCR. The table records roughly 170,000 clones, roughly 64% of them present only once. Germline CDR1 and CDR2: SGHVS and FNYEAQ. The V gene lost 5 bases and the J gene lost 5 bases, with 12 bases spanning the gap. The CDR3 consists of 13 residues. Points on this clone: No antigen is known for it.

The treatment was: oral pan-JAK inhibitor, 5-10 mg twice daily. The chain is built from TRBV7-6 and TRBJ1-2, with D possibly TRBD1 on 6 matching bases. This TCR was recovered from a human donor with alopecia areata. The sequencing used CD8+ T cells sorted from blood, collected at week 24, from a patient treated with tofacitinib. CDR3 sequence reads: CASSRGQGYGYTF. The CDR3 DNA reads TGTGCCAGCAGCCGGGGGCAGGGGTATGGCTACACCTTC.